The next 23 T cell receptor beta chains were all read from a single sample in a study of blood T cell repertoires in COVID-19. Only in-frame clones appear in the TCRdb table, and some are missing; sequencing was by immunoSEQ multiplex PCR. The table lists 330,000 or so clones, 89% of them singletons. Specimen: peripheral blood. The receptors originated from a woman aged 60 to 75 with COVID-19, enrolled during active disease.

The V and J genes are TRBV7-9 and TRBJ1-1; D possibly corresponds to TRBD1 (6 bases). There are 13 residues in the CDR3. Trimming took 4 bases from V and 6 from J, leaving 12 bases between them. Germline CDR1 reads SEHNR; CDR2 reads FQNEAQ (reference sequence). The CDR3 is CASSYRDGAEAFF. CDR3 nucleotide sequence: TGTGCCAGCAGCTACAGGGATGGGGCTGAAGCTTTCTTT.

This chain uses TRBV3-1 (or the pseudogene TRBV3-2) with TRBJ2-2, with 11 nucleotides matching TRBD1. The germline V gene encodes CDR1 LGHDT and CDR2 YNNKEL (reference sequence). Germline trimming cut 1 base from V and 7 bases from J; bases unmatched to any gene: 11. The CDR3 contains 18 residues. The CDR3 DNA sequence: TGTGCCAGCAGCCAAGTCACCGGACAGGGGGCGTTACGCGGGGAGCTGTTTTTT. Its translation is CASSQVTGQGALRGELFF.

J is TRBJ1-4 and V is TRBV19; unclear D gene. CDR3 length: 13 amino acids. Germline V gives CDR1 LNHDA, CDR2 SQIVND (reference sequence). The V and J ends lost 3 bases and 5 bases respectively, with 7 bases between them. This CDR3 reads CASSIHTNEKLFF. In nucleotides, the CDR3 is TGTGCCAGTAGTATCCACACAAATGAAAAACTGTTTTTT.

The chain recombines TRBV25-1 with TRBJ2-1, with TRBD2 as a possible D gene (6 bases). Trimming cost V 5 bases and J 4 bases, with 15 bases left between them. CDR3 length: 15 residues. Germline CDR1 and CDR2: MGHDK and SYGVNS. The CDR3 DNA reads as TGTGCCAGCAGTAAGGCGGGATCGGTATACAATGAGCAGTTCTTC. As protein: CASSKAGSVYNEQFF. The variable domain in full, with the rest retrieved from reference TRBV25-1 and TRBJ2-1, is EADIYQTPRYLVIGTGKKITLECSQTMGHDKMYWYQQDPGMELHLIHYSYGVNSTEKGDLSSESTVSRIRTEHFPLTLESARPSHTSQYLCASSKAGSVYNEQFFGPGTRLTVL.

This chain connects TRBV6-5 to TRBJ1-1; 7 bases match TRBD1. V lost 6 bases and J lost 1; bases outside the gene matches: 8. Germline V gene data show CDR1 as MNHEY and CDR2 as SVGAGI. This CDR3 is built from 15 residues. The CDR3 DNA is TGTGCCAGCAGGGGACAGACCTGGCCGAACACTGAAGCTTTCTTT. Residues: CASRGQTWPNTEAFF.

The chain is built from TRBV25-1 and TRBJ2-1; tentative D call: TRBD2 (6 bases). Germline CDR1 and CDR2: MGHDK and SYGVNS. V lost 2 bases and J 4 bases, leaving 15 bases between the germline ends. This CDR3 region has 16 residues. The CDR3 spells CASSERRVNLYNEQFF. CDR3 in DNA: TGTGCCAGCAGTGAAAGGAGGGTCAATTTATACAATGAGCAGTTCTTC.

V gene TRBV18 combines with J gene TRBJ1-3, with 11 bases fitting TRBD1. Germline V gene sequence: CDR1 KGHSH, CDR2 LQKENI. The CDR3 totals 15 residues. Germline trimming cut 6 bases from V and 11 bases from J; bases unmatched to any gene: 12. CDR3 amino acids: CASSEGRDRGSSIYF. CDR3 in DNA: TGTGCCAGCTCTGAAGGACGGGACAGGGGGAGCTCCATATATTTT. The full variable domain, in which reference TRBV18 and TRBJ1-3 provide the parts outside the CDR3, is NAGVMQNPRHLVRRRGQEARLRCSPMKGHSHVYWYRQLPEEGLKFMVYLQKENIIDESGMPKERFSAEFPKEGPSILRIQQVVRGDSAAYFCASSEGRDRGSSIYFGEGSWLTVV.

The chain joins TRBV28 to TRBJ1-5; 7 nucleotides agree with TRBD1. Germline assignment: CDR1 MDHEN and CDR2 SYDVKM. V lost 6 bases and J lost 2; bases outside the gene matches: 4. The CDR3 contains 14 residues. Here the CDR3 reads CASREGGRNQPQHF. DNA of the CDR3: TGTGCCAGCAGGGAAGGGGGCCGCAATCAGCCCCAGCATTTT.

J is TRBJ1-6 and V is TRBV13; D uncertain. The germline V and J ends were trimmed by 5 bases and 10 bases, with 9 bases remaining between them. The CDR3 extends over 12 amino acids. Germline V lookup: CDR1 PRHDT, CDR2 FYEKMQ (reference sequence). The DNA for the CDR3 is TGTGCCAGCAGCGCCTCCGGGTCACCCCTCCACTTT. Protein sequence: CASSASGSPLHF.

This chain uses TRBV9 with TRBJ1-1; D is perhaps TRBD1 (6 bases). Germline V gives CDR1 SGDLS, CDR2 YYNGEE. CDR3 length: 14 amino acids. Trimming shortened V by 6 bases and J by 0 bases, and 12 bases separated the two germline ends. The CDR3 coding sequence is TGTGCCAGCAAAAGCGGACAGATGAACACTGAAGCTTTCTTT. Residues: CASKSGQMNTEAFF.

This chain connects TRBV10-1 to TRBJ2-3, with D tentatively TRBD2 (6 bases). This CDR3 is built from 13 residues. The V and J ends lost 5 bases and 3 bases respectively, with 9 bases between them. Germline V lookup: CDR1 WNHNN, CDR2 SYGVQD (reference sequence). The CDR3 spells CASSPAGTDTQYF. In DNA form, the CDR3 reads TGCGCCAGCAGTCCCGCGGGAACAGATACGCAGTATTTT.

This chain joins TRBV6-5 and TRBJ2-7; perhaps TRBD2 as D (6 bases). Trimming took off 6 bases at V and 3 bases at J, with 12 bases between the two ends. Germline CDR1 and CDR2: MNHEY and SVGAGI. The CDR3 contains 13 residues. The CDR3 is CASRTGGDYEQYF. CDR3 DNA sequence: TGTGCCAGCAGGACCGGCGGGGACTACGAGCAGTACTTC.

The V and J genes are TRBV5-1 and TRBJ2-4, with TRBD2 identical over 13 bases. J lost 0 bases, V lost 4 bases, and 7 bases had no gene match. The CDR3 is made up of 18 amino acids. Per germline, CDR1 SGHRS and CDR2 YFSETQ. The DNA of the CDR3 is TGCGCCAGCAGCCTCGGACTAGCGGGGGTTCCAGCCAAAAACATTCAGTACTTC. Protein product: CASSLGLAGVPAKNIQYF.

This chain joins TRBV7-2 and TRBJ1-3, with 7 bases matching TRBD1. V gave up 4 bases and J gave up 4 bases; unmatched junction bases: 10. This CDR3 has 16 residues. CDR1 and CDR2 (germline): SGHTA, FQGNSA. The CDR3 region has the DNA TGTGCCAGCAGCTCGCGGGAAAGGGGGCGCGGAAACACCATATATTTT. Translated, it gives CASSSRERGRGNTIYF.

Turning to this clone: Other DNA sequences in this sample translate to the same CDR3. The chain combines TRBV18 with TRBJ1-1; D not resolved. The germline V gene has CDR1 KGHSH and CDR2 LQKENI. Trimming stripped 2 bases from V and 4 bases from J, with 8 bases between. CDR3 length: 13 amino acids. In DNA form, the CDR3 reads TGTGCCAGCTCACCAAATCGGGGCACTGAAGCTTTCTTT. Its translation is CASSPNRGTEAFF.

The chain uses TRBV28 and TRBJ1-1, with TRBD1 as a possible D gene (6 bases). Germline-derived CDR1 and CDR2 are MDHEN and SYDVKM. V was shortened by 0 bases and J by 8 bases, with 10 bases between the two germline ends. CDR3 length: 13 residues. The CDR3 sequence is CASSLWGDREAFF. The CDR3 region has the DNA TGTGCCAGCAGTTTATGGGGCGACAGGGAAGCTTTCTTT.

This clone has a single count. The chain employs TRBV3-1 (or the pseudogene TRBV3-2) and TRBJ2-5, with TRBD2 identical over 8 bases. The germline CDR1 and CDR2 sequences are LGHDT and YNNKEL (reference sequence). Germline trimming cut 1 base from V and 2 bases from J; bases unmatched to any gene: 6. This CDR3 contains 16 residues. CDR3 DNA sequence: TGTGCCAGCAGCCAAGGGCGGCGGGGGGCGCAAGAGACCCAGTACTTC. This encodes CASSQGRRGAQETQYF.

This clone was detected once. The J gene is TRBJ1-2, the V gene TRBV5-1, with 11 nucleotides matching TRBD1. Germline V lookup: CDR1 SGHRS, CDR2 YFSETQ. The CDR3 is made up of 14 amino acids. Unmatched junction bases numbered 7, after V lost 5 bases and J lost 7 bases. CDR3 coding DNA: TGCGCCAGCAGGCCGGGACAGGGGGTTTTTGGCTACACCTTC. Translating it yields CASRPGQGVFGYTF.

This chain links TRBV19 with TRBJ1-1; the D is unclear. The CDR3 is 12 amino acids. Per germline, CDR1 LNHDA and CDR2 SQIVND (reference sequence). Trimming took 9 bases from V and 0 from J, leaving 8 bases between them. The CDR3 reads CASLNLNTEAFF. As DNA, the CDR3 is TGTGCCAGCCTGAACTTGAACACTGAAGCTTTCTTT.

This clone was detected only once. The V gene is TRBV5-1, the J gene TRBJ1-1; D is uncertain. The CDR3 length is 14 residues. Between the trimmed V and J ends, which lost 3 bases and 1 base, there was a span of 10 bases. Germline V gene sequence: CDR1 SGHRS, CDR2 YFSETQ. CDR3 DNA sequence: TGCGCCAGCAGCTGGCAGATTTCGAACACTGAAGCTTTCTTT. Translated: CASSWQISNTEAFF. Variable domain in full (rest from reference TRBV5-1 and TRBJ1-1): KAGVTQTPRYLIKTRGQQVTLSCSPISGHRSVSWYQQTPGQGLQFLFEYFSETQRNKGNFPGRFSGRQFSNSRSEMNVSTLELGDSALYLCASSWQISNTEAFFGQGTRLTVV.

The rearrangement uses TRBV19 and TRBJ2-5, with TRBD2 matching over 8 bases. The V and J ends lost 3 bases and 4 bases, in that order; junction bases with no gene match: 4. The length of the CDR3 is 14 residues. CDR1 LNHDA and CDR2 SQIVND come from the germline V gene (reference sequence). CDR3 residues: CASSIPGGRETQYF. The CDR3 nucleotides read TGTGCCAGTAGTATCCCGGGGGGGCGAGAGACCCAGTACTTC.

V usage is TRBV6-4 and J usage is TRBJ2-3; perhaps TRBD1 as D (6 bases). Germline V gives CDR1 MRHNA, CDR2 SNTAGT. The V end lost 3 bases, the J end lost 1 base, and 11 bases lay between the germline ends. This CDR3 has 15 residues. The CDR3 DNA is TGTGCCAGCAGTGAAGTCAGGGGTGGCACAGATACGCAGTATTTT. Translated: CASSEVRGGTDTQYF.

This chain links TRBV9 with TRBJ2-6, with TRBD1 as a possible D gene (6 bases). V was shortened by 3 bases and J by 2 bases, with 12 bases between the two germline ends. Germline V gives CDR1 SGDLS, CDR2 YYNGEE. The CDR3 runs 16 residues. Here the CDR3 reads CASSDLGAAGANVLTF. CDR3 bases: TGTGCCAGCAGCGACTTGGGGGCAGCTGGGGCCAACGTCCTGACTTTC.